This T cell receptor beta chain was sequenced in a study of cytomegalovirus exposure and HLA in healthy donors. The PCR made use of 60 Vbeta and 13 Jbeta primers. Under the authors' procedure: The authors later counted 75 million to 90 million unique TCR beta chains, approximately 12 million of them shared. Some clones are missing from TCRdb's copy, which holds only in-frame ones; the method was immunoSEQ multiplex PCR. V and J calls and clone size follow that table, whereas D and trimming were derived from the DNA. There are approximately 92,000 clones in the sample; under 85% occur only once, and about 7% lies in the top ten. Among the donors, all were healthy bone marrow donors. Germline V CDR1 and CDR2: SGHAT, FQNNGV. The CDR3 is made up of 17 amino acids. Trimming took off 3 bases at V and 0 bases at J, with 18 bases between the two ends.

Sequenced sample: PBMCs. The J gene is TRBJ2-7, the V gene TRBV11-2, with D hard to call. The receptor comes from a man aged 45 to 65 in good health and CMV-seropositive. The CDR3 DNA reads TGTGCCAGCAGCTTTAGTCGAGGATCCATTGGCTCCTACGAGCAGTACTTC. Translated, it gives CASSFSRGSIGSYEQYF.